This entry lists 4 T cell receptor beta chains sequenced from one sample in a study of T cell responses to AZD1222 COVID-19 vaccine. Method: immunoSEQ multiplex PCR; TCRdb's copy keeps in-frame clones and lacks some. The sample includes approximately 270,000 clones, 90% to 95% of them seen just once. The material was peripheral blood, obtained 28 days after the second AZD1222 dose. The source of these receptors is an adult who received the AZD1222 COVID-19 vaccine.

The chain recombines TRBV19 with TRBJ1-2; 7 positions match TRBD1. V shed 7 bases, J shed 7 bases, and the junction held 3 bases outside the gene matches. Germline loops: CDR1 LNHDA, CDR2 SQIVND (reference sequence). The CDR3 is 11 residues long. The CDR3, as DNA: TGTGCCAGTACGAGGGGGCTTGGCTACACCTTC. This translates into CASTRGLGYTF.

The sample holds one count of this clone. CDR3: CATARGWGETQYF. The DNA of the CDR3 is TGTGCCACCGCCAGGGGTTGGGGGGAGACCCAGTACTTC. This rearrangement joins TRBV6-5 to TRBJ2-5; D is perhaps TRBD1 (6 bases). Germline V gene lookup returns CDR1 MNHEY and CDR2 SVGAGI. V dropped 10 bases and J dropped 5 bases, with 17 bases sitting between them. The CDR3 extends over 13 amino acids.

The chain links TRBV9 to TRBJ1-1; 8 nucleotides line up with TRBD1. Looked up from germline, CDR1 is SGDLS and CDR2 is YYNGEE. This CDR3 has 14 residues. J was trimmed by 4 bases and V by 0 bases; bases with no gene match: 2. Written as DNA, the CDR3 is TGTGCCAGCAGCGTAGTTACAGGGGGCACTGAAGCTTTCTTT. This encodes CASSVVTGGTEAFF.

V gene TRBV5-1 combines with J gene TRBJ2-7, with 7 positions matching TRBD2. Trimming took 2 bases from V and 6 from J; bases not matched to a gene: 8. Germline CDR1 SGHRS, CDR2 YFSETQ. This CDR3 spans 14 amino acids. In nucleotides, the CDR3 is TGCGCCAGCAGCTTAAGCGGGGCCCTACGCGAGCAGTACTTC. Amino acid sequence: CASSLSGALREQYF.